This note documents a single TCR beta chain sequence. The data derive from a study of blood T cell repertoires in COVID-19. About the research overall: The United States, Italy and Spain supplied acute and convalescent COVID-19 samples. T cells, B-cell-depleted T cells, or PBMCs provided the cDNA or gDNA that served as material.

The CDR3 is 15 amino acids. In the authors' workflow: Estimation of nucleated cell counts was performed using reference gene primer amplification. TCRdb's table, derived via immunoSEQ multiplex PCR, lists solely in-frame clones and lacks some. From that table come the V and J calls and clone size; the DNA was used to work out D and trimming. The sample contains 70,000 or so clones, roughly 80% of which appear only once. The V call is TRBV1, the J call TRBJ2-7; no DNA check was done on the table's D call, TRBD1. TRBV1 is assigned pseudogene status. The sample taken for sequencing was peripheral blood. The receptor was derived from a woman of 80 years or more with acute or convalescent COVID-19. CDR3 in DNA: TGCACCAGCAGCCAGGAAACGACAGGGGGGTGCGAGCAGTACTTC. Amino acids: CTSSQETTGGCEQYF.